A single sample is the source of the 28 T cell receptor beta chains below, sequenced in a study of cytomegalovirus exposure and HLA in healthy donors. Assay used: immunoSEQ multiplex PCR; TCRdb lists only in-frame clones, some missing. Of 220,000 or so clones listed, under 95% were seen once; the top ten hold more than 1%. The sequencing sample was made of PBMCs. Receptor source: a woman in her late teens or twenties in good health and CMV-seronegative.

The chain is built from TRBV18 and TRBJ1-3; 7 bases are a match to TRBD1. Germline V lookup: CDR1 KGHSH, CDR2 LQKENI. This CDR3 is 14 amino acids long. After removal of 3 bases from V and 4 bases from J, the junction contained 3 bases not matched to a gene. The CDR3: CASSPRGPGNTIYF. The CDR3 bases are TGTGCCAGCTCACCTAGGGGGCCAGGAAACACCATATATTTT. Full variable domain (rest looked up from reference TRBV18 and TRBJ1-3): NAGVMQNPRHLVRRRGQEARLRCSPMKGHSHVYWYRQLPEEGLKFMVYLQKENIIDESGMPKERFSAEFPKEGPSILRIQQVVRGDSAAYFCASSPRGPGNTIYFGEGSWLTVV.

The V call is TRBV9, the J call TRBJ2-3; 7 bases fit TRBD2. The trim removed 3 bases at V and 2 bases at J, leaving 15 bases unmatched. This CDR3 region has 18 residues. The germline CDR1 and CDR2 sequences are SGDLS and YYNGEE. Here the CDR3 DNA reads TGTGCCAGCAGCGCCCTCCCTACCGGGACTACCCTCACAGATACGCAGTATTTT. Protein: CASSALPTGTTLTDTQYF.

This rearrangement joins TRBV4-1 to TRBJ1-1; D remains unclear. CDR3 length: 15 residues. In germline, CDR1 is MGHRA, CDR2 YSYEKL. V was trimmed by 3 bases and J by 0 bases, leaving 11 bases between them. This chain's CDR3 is CASSQGIGMNTEAFF. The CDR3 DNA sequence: TGCGCCAGCAGCCAGGGGATCGGGATGAACACTGAAGCTTTCTTT.

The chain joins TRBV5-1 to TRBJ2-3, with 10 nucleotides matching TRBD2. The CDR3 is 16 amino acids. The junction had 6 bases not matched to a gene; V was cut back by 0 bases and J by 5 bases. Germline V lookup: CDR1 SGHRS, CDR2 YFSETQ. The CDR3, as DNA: TGCGCCAGCAGCTTGGATACTAGCGGGGAAAAAGATACGCAGTATTTT. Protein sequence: CASSLDTSGEKDTQYF. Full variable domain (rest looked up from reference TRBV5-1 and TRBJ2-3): KAGVTQTPRYLIKTRGQQVTLSCSPISGHRSVSWYQQTPGQGLQFLFEYFSETQRNKGNFPGRFSGRQFSNSRSEMNVSTLELGDSALYLCASSLDTSGEKDTQYFGPGTRLTVL.

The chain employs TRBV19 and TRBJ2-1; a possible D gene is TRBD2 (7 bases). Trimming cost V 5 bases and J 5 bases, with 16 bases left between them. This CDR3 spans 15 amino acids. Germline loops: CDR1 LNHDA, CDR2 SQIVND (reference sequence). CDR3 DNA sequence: TGTGCCAGTAGTGACGCGGGGGCGCAACACAATGAGCAGTTCTTC. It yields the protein CASSDAGAQHNEQFF.

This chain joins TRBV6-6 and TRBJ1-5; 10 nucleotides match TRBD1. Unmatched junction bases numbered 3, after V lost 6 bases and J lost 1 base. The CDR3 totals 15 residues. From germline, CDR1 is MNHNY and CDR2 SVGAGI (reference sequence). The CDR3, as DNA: TGTGCCAGCAGGGGACAGGGGCCAAGCAATCAGCCCCAGCATTTT. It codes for CASRGQGPSNQPQHF.

The CDR3 nucleotides are TGTGCCAGCAGCCAGGGGTGGCAGGTAGGGACAATGAAGCAGTTCTTC. Encoded protein: CASSQGWQVGTMKQFF. The chain recombines TRBV4-2 with TRBJ2-1; D is perhaps TRBD1 (6 bases). Trimming pared 3 bases from V and 11 bases from J, leaving 23 bases between. CDR1 LGHNA and CDR2 YNFKEQ come from the germline V gene. The CDR3 sequence is 16 residues long.

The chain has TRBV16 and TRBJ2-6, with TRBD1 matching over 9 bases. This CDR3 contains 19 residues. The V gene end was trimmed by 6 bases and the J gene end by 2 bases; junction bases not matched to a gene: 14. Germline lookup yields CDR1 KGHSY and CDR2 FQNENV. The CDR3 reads CASRKGQGQFGTGANVLTF. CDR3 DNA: TGTGCCAGCAGAAAGGGACAGGGCCAATTTGGAACTGGGGCCAACGTCCTGACTTTC.

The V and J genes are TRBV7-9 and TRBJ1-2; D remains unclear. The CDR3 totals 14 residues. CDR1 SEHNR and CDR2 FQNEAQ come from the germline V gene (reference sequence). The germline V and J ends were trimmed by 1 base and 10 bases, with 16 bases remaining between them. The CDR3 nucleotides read TGTGCCAGCAGCTTAGGGGCAGAACCGGTAGTCTACACCTTC. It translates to CASSLGAEPVVYTF.

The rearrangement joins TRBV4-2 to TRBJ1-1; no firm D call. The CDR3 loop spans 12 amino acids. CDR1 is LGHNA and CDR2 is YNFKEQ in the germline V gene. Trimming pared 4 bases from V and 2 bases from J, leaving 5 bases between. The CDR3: CASSPLNTEAFF. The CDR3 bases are TGTGCCAGCAGCCCCCTCAACACTGAAGCTTTCTTT.

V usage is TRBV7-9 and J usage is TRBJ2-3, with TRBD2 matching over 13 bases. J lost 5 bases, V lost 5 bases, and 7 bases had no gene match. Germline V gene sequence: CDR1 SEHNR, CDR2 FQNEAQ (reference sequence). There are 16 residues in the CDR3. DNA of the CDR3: TGTGCCAGCAGCCTTACTAGCGGGAGGGCCCTAGATACGCAGTATTTT. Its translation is CASSLTSGRALDTQYF.

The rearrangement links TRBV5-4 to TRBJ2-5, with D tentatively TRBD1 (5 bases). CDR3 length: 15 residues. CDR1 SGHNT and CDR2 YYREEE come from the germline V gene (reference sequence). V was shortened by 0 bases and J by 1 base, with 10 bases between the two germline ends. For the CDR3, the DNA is TGTGCCAGCAGCTTGGACGGGCAGGGCCAAGAGACCCAGTACTTC. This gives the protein CASSLDGQGQETQYF.

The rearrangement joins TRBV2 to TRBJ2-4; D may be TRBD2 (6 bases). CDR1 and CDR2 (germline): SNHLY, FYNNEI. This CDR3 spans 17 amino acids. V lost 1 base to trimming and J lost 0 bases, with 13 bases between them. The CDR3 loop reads CASSEEILATAKNIQYF. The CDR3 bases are TGTGCCAGCAGTGAAGAAATTCTAGCGACAGCCAAAAACATTCAGTACTTC.

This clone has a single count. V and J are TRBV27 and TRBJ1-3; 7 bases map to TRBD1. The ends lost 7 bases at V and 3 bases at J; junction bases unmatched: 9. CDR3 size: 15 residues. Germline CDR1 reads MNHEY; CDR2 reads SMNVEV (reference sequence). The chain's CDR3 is CASTLRTGGGNTIYF. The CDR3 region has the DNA TGTGCCAGCACCCTCCGGACAGGTGGTGGAAACACCATATATTTT.

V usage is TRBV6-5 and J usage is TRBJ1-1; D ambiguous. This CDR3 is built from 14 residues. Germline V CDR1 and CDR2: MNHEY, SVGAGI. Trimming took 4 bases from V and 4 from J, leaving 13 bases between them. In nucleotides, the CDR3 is TGTGCCAGCAGTTTACCCCGGGAGCCCACTGAAGCTTTCTTT. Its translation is CASSLPREPTEAFF.

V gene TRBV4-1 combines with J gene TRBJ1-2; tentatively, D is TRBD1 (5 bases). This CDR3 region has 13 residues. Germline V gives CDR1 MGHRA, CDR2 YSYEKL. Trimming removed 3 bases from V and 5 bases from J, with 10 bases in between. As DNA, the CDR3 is TGCGCCAGCAGCCAGGCCTCAGGGTATGGCTACACCTTC. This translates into CASSQASGYGYTF.

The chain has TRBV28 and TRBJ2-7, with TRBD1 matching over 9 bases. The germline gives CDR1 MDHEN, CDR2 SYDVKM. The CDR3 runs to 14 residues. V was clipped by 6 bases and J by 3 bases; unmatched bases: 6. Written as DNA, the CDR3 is TGTGCCAGCAGGAACACAGGGGGCGGCTACGAGCAGTACTTC. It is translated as CASRNTGGGYEQYF.

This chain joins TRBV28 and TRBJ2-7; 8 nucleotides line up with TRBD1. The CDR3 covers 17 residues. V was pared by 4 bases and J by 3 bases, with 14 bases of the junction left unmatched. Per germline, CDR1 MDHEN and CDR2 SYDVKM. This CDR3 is CASSSRGHAGFDYEQYF. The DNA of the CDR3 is TGTGCCAGCAGTTCCAGGGGGCACGCTGGTTTTGACTACGAGCAGTACTTC.

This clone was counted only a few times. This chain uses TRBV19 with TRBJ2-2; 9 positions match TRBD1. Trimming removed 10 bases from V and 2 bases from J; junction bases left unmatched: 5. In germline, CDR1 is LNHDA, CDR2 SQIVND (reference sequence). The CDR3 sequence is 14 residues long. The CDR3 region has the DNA TGTGCCACGAAGGACAGGGGTAACACCGGGGAGCTGTTTTTT. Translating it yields CATKDRGNTGELFF.

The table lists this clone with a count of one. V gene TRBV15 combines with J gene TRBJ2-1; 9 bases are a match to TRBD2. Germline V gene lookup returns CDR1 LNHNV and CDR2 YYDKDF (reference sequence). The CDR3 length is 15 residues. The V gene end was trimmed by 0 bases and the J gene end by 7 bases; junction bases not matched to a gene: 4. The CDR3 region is CATSRDSAGGNEQFF. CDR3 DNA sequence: TGTGCCACCAGCAGAGATTCGGCGGGAGGGAATGAGCAGTTCTTC. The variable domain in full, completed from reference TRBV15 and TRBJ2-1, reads DAMVIQNPRYQVTQFGKPVTLSCSQTLNHNVMYWYQQKSSQAPKLLFHYYDKDFNNEADTPDNFQSRRPNTSFCFLDIRSPGLGDTAMYLCATSRDSAGGNEQFFGPGTRLTVL.

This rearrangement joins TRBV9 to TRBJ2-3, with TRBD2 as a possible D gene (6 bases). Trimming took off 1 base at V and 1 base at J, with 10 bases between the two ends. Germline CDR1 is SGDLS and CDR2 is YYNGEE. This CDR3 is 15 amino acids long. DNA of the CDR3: TGTGCCAGCAGCGTAAAACCTAGCGGCACAGATACGCAGTATTTT. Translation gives CASSVKPSGTDTQYF.

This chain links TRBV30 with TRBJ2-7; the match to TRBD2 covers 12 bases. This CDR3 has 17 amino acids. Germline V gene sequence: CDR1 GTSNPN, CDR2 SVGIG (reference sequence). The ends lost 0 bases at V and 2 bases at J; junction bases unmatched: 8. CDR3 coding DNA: TGTGCCTGGAGTGTAGGCCGGACTAGCGGGACCACCTACGAGCAGTACTTC. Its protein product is CAWSVGRTSGTTYEQYF.

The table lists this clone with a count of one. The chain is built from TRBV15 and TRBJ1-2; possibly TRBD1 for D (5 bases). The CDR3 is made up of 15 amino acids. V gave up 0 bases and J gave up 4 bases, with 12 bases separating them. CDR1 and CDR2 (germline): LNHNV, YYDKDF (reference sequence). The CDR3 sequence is CATSRERGPLYGYTF. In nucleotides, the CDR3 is TGTGCCACCAGCAGAGAAAGGGGTCCCCTCTATGGCTACACCTTC.

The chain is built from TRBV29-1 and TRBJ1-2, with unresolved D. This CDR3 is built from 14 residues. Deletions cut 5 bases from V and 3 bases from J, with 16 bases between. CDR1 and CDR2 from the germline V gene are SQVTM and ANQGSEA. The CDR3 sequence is CSVRSSAVDYGYTF. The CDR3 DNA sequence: TGCAGCGTTCGCTCCTCAGCGGTCGACTATGGCTACACCTTC.

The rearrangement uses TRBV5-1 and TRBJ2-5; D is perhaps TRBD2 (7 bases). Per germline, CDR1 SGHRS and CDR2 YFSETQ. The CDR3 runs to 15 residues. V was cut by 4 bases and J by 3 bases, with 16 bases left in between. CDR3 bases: TGCGCCAGCAGCCGGGGGGCGGGAGATGAAGAGACCCAGTACTTC. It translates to CASSRGAGDEETQYF.

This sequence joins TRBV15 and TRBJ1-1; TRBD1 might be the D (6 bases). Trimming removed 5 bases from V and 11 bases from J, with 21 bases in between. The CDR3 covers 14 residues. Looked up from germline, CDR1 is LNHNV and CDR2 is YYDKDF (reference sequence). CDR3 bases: TGTGCCACCAGCCCCCGAACCCAGGGGTTATTGGCTTTCTTT. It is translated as CATSPRTQGLLAFF.

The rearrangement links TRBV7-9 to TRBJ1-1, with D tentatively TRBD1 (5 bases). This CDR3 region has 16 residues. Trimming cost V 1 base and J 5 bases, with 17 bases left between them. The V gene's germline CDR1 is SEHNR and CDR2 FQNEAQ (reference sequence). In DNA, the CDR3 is TGTGCCAGCAGCTTAGTGGTAGGGGACGGGGGGACTGAAGCTTTCTTT. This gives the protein CASSLVVGDGGTEAFF. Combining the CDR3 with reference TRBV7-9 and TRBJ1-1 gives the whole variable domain DTGVSQNPRHKITKRGQNVTFRCDPISEHNRLYWYRQTLGQGPEFLTYFQNEAQLEKSRLLSDRFSAERPKGSFSTLEIQRTEQGDSAMYLCASSLVVGDGGTEAFFGQGTRLTVV.

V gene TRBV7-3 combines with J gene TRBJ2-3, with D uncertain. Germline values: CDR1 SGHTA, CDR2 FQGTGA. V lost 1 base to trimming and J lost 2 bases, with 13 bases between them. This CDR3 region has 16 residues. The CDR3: CASSLISGSTTDTQYF. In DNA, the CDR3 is TGTGCCAGCAGCTTAATTTCTGGCTCCACCACAGATACGCAGTATTTT. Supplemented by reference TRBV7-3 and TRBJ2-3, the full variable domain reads GAGVSQTPSNKVTEKGKYVELRCDPISGHTALYWYRQSLGQGPEFLIYFQGTGAADDSGLPNDRFFAVRPEGSVSTLKIQRTERGDSAVYLCASSLISGSTTDTQYFGPGTRLTVL.